This entry lists 11 T cell receptor beta chains sequenced from one sample in a study of blood T cell repertoires in COVID-19. Generated by immunoSEQ multiplex PCR, the TCRdb table keeps only in-frame clones and is missing some. Of about 76,000 clones in the sample, roughly 87% were seen once. Sequencing was carried out using peripheral blood. These TCRs come from a woman aged 80 or over with active or convalescent COVID-19.

The J gene is TRBJ2-3, the V gene TRBV5-4, with 7 bases fitting TRBD2. The CDR3 spans 14 residues. Per germline, CDR1 SGHNT and CDR2 YYREEE (reference sequence). The V gene end was trimmed by 1 base and the J gene end by 7 bases; junction bases not matched to a gene: 6. CDR3 bases: TGTGCCAGCAGCTTGAGACTAGCCGAAAATACGCAGTATTTT. It specifies CASSLRLAENTQYF.

V and J are TRBV28 and TRBJ2-2; D gene uncertain. This CDR3 spans 20 amino acids. Germline V gene lookup returns CDR1 MDHEN and CDR2 SYDVKM. V lost 3 bases and J lost 0, with 23 bases in between. The CDR3 spells CASSFPVESRGHTNTGELFF. CDR3 sequence (DNA): TGTGCCAGCAGTTTCCCCGTCGAAAGTCGAGGTCATACGAACACCGGGGAGCTGTTTTTT.

V gene TRBV2 combines with J gene TRBJ1-1, with D maybe TRBD1 (6 bases). Germline V lookup: CDR1 SNHLY, CDR2 FYNNEI. The CDR3 runs to 14 residues. Trimming stripped 6 bases from V and 0 bases from J, with 11 bases between. CDR3 loop: CASRGYRVNTEAFF. The CDR3, as DNA: TGTGCCAGCAGGGGGTACAGGGTGAACACTGAAGCTTTCTTT.

The rearrangement links TRBV30 to TRBJ2-5; 12 bases are a match to TRBD2. Unmatched junction bases numbered 15, after V lost 5 bases and J lost 5 bases. This CDR3 is 17 amino acids long. Germline CDR1 and CDR2: GTSNPN and SVGIG (reference sequence). CDR3 sequence: CAWAEGLAGGPGETQYF. The CDR3 DNA reads TGTGCCTGGGCAGAGGGCCTAGCGGGGGGGCCGGGGGAGACCCAGTACTTC. Drawing the rest from reference TRBV30 and TRBJ2-5, the complete variable domain is SQTIHQWPATLVQPVGSPLSLECTVEGTSNPNLYWYRQAAGRGLQLLFYSVGIGQISSEVPQNLSASRPQDRQFILSSKKLLLSDSGFYLCAWAEGLAGGPGETQYFGPGTRLLVL.

The rearrangement joins TRBV19 to TRBJ1-1; D unclear. The CDR3 has 12 residues. The V gene lost 2 bases and the J gene lost 12 bases, with 13 bases spanning the gap. Germline loops: CDR1 LNHDA, CDR2 SQIVND (reference sequence). CDR3: CASSITSLRTFF. The CDR3 nucleotides are TGTGCCAGTAGTATAACGTCGCTGAGGACTTTCTTT.

The J gene is TRBJ2-7, the V gene TRBV4-1, with D perhaps matching TRBD1 (6 bases). The CDR3 extends over 15 amino acids. Trimming stripped 3 bases from V and 1 base from J, with 13 bases between. The germline CDR1 and CDR2 sequences are MGHRA and YSYEKL. The CDR3 coding sequence is TGCGCCAGCAGCCATGCACCAGGGGCTTCCTACGAGCAGTACTTC. As protein: CASSHAPGASYEQYF.

The genes are TRBV5-4 and TRBJ1-4; D gene uncertain. V was clipped by 1 base and J by 0 bases, with 7 bases between them. The CDR3 has 15 residues. The germline V gene has CDR1 SGHNT and CDR2 YYREEE (reference sequence). CDR3 in DNA: TGTGCCAGCAGCTTGAGTAGAGCAACTAATGAAAAACTGTTTTTT. It translates to CASSLSRATNEKLFF.

The chain carries TRBV11-2 and TRBJ1-4, with a tentative D call TRBD1 (6 bases). This CDR3 region has 14 residues. Germline V gene lookup returns CDR1 SGHAT and CDR2 FQNNGV. V was trimmed by 1 base and J by 7 bases, leaving 10 bases between them. DNA of the CDR3: TGTGCCAGCAGCTTAGTAGGGACACCTGAAAAACTGTTTTTT. Its protein product is CASSLVGTPEKLFF.

For the CDR3, the DNA is TGCGCCAGCAGCTCCCGGGAGGGCTATGGCTACACCTTC. It specifies CASSSREGYGYTF. V usage is TRBV5-1 and J usage is TRBJ1-2; D not certain. V was trimmed by 3 bases and J by 4 bases, leaving 10 bases between them. Germline V gene data show CDR1 as SGHRS and CDR2 as YFSETQ. CDR3 length: 13 residues.

This chain connects TRBV28 to TRBJ1-2; weak D call: TRBD1 (5 bases). Trimming stripped 6 bases from V and 2 bases from J, with 13 bases between. The CDR3 has 14 residues. CDR1 and CDR2 from the germline V gene are MDHEN and SYDVKM. The CDR3 loop is CASRTLRGNYGYTF. Here the CDR3 DNA reads TGTGCCAGCAGAACGCTGCGGGGCAACTATGGCTACACCTTC.

The V gene is TRBV5-1, the J gene TRBJ1-3; no reliable D call. Germline V lookup: CDR1 SGHRS, CDR2 YFSETQ. The CDR3 sequence is 14 residues long. V lost 4 bases, J lost 0 bases, and 8 bases lay in between. The CDR3 DNA is TGCGCCAGCAGCGACAACCTCTCTGGAAACACCATATATTTT. This sequence encodes CASSDNLSGNTIYF.